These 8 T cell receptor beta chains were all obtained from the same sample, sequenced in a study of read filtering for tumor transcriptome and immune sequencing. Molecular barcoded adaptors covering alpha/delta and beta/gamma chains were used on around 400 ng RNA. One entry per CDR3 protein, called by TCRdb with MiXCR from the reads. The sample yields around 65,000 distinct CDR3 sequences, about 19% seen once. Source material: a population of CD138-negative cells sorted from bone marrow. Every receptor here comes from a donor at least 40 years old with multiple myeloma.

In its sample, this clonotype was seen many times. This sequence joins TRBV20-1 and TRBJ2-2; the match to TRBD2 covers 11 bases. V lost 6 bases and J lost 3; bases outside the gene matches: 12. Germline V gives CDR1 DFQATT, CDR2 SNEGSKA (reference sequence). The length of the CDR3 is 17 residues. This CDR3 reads CSANKITSGGYTGELFF. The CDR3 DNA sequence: TGCAGTGCCAATAAAATTACTAGCGGGGGTTACACCGGGGAGCTGTTTTTT.

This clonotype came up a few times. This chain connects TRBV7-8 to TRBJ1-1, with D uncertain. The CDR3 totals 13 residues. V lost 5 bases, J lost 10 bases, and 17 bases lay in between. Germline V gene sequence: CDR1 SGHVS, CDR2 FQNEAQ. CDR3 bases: TGTGCCAGCAGCCCGGACCCCACTGGAGGAGCTTTCTTT. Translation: CASSPDPTGGAFF.

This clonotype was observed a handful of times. The CDR3 nucleotides are TGTGCCAGTTCATCGGGACAGGTTGGAAACATTCAGTACTTC. Amino acids: CASSSGQVGNIQYF. The chain has TRBV19 and TRBJ2-4; 8 nucleotides agree with TRBD1. The germline gives CDR1 LNHDA, CDR2 SQIVND (reference sequence). V lost 8 bases, J lost 6 bases, and 9 bases stayed unmatched. CDR3 length: 14 amino acids. Looking up the rest from reference TRBV19 and TRBJ2-4 gives the full variable domain: DGGITQSPKYLFRKEGQNVTLSCEQNLNHDAMYWYRQDPGQGLRLIYYSQIVNDFQKGDIAEGYSVSREKKESFPLTVTSAQKNPTAFYLCASSSGQVGNIQYFGAGTRLSVL.

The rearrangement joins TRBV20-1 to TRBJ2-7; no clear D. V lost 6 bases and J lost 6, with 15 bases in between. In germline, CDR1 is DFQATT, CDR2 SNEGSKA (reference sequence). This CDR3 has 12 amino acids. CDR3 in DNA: TGCAGTGCCCGGATATTTTCGGCCGAGCAGTACTTC. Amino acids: CSARIFSAEQYF.

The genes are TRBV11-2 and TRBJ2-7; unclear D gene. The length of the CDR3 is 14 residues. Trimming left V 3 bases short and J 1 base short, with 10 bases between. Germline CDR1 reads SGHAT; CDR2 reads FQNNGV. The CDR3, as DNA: TGTGCCAGCAGCTTGCCCTCCAAATCCTACGAGCAGTACTTC. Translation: CASSLPSKSYEQYF.

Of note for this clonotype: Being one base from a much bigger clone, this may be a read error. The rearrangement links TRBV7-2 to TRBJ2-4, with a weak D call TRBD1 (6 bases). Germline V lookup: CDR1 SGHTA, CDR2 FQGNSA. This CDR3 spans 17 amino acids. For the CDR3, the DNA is TGTGCCAGCAGCCAACGGGACAAAAATCTAGCCAAAAACATTCAGTGCTTC. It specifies CASSQRDKNLAKNIQCF.

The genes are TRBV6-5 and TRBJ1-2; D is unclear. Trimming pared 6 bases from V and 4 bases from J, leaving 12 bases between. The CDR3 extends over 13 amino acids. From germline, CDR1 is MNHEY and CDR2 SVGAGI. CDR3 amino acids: CASRSLRTYGYTF. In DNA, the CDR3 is TGTGCCAGCAGATCGCTCCGGACCTATGGCTACACCTTC.

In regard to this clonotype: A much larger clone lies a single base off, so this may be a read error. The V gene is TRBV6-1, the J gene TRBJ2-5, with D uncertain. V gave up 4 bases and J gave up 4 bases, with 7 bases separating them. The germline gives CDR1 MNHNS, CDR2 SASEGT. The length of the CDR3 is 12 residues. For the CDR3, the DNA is TGTGCCAGCAGTGGATTCCCAGAGACCCAGTACTTC. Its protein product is CASSGFPETQYF.